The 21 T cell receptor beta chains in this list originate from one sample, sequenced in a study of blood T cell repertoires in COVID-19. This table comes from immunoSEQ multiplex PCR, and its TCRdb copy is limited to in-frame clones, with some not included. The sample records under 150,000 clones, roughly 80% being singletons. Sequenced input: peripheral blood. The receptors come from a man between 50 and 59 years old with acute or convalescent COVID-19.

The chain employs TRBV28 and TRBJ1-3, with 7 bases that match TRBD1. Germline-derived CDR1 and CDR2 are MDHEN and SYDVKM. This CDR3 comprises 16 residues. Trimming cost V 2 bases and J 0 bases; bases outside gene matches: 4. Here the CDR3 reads CASSLTGAPSGNTIYF. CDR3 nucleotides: TGTGCCAGCAGTTTAACAGGGGCCCCCTCTGGAAACACCATATATTTT.

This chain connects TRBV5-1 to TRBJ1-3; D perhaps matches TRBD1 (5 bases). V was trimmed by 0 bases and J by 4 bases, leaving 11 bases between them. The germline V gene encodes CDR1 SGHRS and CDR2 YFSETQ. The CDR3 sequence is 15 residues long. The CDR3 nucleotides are TGCGCCAGCAGCTTGGGGGGCGGTGAAGGAAACACCATATATTTT. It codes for CASSLGGGEGNTIYF.

The DNA for the CDR3 is TGTGCCACCAGCACCGGGACAGGGGGCTACGAGCAGTACTTC. This codes for CATSTGTGGYEQYF. The chain uses TRBV15 and TRBJ2-7, with 11 nucleotides matching TRBD1. Trimming removed 4 bases from V and 3 bases from J; junction bases left unmatched: 2. Germline values: CDR1 LNHNV, CDR2 YYDKDF (reference sequence). The CDR3 is 14 amino acids.

The DNA for the CDR3 is TGTGCCAGCAGCCTTGAGGTAGCGGGGGTTGCAGATACGCAGTATTTT. This gives the protein CASSLEVAGVADTQYF. The chain uses TRBV4-2 and TRBJ2-3; 9 bases fit TRBD2. Looked up from germline, CDR1 is LGHNA and CDR2 is YNFKEQ. With V trimmed by 4 bases and J by 4 bases, 9 bases remained unmatched. This CDR3 is 16 amino acids long.

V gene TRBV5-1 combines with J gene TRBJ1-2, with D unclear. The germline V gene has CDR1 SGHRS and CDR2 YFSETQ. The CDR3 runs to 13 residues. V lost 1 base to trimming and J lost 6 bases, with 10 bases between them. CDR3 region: CASSLQQTNGYTF. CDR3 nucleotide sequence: TGCGCCAGCAGCTTGCAACAGACTAATGGCTACACCTTC.

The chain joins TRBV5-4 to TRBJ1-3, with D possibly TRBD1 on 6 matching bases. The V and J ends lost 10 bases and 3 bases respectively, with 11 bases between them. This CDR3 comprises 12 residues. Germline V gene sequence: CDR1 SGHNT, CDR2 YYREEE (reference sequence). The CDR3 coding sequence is TGTGCCGGCCGGACAGATGGAAACACCATATATTTT. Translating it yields CAGRTDGNTIYF.

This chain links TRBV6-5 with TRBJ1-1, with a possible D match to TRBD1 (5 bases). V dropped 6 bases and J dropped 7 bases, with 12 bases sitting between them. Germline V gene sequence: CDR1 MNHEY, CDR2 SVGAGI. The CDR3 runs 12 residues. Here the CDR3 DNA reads TGTGCCAGCAGCCGTGTCAGGGATGAAGCTTTCTTT. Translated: CASSRVRDEAFF.

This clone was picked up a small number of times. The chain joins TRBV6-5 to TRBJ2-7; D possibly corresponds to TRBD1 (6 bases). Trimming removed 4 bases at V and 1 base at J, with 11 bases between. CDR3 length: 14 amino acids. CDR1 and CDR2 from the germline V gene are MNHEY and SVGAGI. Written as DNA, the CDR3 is TGTGCCAGCAGTTGGACAGTAGGTTCCTACGAGCAGTACTTC. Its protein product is CASSWTVGSYEQYF.

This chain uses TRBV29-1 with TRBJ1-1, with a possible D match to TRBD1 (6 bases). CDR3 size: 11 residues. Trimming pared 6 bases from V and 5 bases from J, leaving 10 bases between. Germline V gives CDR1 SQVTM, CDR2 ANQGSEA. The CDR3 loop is CSVSGETEAFF. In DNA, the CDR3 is TGCAGCGTCTCAGGGGAAACTGAAGCTTTCTTT.

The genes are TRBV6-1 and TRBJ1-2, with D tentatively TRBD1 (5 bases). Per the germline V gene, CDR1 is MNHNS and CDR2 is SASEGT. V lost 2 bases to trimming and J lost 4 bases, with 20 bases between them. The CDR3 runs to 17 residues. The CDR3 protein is CASSESTAYVLVYGYTF. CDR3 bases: TGTGCCAGCAGTGAATCGACAGCCTACGTTTTAGTCTATGGCTACACCTTC.

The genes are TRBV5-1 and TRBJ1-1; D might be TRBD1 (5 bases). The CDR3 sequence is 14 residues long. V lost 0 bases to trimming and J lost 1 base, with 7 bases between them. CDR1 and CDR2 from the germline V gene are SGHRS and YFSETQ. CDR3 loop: CASSLDGQNTEAFF. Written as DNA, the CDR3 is TGCGCCAGCAGCTTGGACGGACAGAACACTGAAGCTTTCTTT.

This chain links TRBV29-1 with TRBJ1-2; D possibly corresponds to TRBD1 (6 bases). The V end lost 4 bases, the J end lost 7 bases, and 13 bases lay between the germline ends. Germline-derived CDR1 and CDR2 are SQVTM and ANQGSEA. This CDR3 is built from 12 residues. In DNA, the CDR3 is TGCAGCGTTGCCACAGGGCGCCTTGGCTACACCTTC. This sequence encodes CSVATGRLGYTF.

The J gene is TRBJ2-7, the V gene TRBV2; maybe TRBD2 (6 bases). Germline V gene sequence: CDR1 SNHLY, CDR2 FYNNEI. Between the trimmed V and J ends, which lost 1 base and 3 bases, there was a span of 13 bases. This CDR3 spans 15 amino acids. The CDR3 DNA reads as TGTGCCAGCAGTGAAGGGCGGGGAGACTACTACGAGCAGTACGTC. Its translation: CASSEGRGDYYEQYV.

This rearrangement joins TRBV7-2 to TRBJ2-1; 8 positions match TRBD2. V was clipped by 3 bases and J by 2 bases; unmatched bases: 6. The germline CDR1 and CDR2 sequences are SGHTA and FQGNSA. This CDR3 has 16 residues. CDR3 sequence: CASSLSSGGAYNEQFF. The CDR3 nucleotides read TGTGCCAGCAGCTTGTCCTCCGGGGGGGCCTACAATGAGCAGTTCTTC.

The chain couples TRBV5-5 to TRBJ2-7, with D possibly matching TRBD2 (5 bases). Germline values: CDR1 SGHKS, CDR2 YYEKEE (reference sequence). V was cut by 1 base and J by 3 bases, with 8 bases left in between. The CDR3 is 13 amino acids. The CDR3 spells CASSLYGDYEQYF. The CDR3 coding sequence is TGTGCCAGCAGCTTGTACGGGGACTACGAGCAGTACTTC.

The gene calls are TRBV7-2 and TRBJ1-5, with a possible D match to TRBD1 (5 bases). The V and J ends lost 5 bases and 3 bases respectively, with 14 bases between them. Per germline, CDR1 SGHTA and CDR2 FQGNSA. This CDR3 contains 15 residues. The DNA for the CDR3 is TGTGCCAGCAGCAGAGGTCCAGGGAACAATCAGCCCCAGCATTTT. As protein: CASSRGPGNNQPQHF.

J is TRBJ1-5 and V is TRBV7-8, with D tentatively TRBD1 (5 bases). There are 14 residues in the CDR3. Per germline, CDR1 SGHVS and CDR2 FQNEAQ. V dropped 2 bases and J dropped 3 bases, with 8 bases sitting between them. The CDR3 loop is CASSLQGNNQPQHF. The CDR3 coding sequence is TGTGCCAGCAGCTTACAGGGTAACAATCAGCCCCAGCATTTT.

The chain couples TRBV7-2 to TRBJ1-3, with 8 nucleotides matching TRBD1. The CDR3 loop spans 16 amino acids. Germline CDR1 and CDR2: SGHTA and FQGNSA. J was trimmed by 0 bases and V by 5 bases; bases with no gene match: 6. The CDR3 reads CASSTRQGISGNTIYF. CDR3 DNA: TGTGCCAGCAGCACCAGACAGGGGATCTCTGGAAACACCATATATTTT.

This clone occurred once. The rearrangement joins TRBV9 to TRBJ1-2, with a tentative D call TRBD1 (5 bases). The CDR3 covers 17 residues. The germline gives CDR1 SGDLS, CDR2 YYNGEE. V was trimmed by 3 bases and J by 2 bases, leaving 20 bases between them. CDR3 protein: CASSDATGWGENYGYTF. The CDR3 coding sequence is TGTGCCAGCAGCGACGCCACGGGGTGGGGGGAAAACTATGGCTACACCTTC.

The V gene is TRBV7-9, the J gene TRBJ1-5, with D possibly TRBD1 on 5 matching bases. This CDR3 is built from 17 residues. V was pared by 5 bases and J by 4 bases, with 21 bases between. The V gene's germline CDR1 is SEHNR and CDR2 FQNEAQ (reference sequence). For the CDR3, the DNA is TGTGCCAGCAGCGGGGAGGGATGCGGGGGAGTGAATCAGCCCCAGCATTTT. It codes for CASSGEGCGGVNQPQHF.

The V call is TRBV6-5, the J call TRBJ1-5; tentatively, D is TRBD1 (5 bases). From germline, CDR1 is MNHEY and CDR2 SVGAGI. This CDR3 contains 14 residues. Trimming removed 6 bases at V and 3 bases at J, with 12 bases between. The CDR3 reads CASSSGGPNQPQHF. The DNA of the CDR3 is TGTGCCAGCAGCTCCGGGGGACCCAATCAGCCCCAGCATTTT.